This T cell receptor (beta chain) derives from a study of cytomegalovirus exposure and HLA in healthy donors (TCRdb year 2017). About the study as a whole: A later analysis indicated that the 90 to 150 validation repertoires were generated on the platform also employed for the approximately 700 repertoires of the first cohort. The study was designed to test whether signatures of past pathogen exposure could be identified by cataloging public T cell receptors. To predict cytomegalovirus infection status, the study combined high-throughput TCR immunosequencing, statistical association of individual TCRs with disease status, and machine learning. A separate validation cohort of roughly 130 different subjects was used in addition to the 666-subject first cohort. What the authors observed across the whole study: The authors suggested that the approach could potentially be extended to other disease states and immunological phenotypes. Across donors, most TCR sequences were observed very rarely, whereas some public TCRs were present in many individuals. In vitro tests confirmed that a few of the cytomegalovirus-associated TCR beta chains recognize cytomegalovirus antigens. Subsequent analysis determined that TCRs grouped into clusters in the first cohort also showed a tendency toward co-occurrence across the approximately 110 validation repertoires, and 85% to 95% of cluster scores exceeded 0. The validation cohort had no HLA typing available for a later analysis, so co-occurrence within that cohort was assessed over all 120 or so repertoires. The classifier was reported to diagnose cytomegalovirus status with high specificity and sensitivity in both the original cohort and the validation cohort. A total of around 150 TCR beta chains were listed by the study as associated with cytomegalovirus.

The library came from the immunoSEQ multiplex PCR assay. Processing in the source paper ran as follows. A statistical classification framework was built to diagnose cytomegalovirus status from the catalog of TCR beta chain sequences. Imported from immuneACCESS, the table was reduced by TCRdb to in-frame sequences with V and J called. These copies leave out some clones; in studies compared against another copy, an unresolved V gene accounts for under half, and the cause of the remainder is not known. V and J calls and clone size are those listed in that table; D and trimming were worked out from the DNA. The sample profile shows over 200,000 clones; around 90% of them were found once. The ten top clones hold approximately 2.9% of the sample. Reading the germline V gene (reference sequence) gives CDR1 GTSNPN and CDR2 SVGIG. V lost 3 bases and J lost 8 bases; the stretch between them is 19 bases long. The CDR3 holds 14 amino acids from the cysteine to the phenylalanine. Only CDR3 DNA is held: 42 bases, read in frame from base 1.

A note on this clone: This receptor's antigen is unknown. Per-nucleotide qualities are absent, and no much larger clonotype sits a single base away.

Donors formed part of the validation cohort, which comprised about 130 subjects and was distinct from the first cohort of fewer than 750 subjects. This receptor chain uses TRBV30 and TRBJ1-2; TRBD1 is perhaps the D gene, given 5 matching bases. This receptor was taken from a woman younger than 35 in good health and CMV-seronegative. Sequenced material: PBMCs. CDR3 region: CAWRSYKAGDGYTF. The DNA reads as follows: TGTGCCTGGAGAAGCTATAAGGCGGGGGACGGCTACACCTTC.